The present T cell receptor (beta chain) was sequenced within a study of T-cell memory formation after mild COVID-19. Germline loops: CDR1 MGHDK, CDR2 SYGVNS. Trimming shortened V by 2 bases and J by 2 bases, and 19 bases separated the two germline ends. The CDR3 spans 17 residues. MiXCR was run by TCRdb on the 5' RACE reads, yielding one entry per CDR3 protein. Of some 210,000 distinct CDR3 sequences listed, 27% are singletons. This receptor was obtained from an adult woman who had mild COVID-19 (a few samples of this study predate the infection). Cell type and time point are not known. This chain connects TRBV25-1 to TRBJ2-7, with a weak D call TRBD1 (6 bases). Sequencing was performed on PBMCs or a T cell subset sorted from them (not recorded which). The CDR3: CASSESKLRQATYEQYF. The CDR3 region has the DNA TGTGCCAGCAGTGAAAGTAAGCTGCGACAGGCAACCTACGAGCAGTACTTC.